These 32 T cell receptor beta chains were all obtained from the same sample, sequenced in a study of cytomegalovirus exposure and HLA in healthy donors (dated by TCRdb to about 2017). Preparation of the library involved the immunoSEQ multiplex PCR assay. The multiplex PCR relied on a mix of 60 forward primers for TCR Vbeta segments and 13 reverse primers for TCR Jbeta segments. Drawn from immuneACCESS, this table holds only the in-frame rearrangements with V and J called that TCRdb kept. Clones are partly lost; checked studies trace under half to an unresolved V gene and leave the rest unexplained. This sample comprises around 160,000 clones, roughly 80% of them detected only once. Under 3% of the sample is in the top ten clones. The sample taken for sequencing was PBMCs. These receptors were taken from a man in his forties or fifties in good health and CMV-seropositive.

This chain joins TRBV28 and TRBJ1-5, with 9 nucleotides matching TRBD1. Germline assignment: CDR1 MDHEN and CDR2 SYDVKM. CDR3 length: 16 residues. The trim removed 5 bases at V and 4 bases at J, leaving 9 bases unmatched. The CDR3 protein is CASSTGGASPNQPQHF. The CDR3 DNA follows: TGTGCCAGCAGTACAGGGGGCGCGAGTCCAAATCAGCCCCAGCATTTT.

The gene calls are TRBV25-1 and TRBJ1-4, with 8 bases matching TRBD1. This CDR3 has 13 residues. Germline trimming cut 10 bases from V and 8 bases from J; bases unmatched to any gene: 9. Germline V gene sequence: CDR1 MGHDK, CDR2 SYGVNS. The CDR3 DNA sequence: TGTGCCACCTCGGACAGGGTGGGGGAAAAACTGTTTTTT. Encoded protein: CATSDRVGEKLFF.

The rearrangement joins TRBV6-4 to TRBJ2-7, with TRBD2 as a possible D gene (6 bases). V dropped 0 bases and J dropped 10 bases, with 16 bases sitting between them. Per germline, CDR1 MRHNA and CDR2 SNTAGT. CDR3 length equals 14 residues. CDR3 in amino acids: CASSDSRDTGVQYF. The CDR3 region has the DNA TGTGCCAGCAGTGACTCGAGAGACACGGGAGTTCAGTACTTC.

V and J are TRBV6-1 and TRBJ2-3, with TRBD2 as a possible D gene (6 bases). This CDR3 spans 14 amino acids. V shed 2 bases and J shed 6 bases, with 12 bases lying between them. Germline loops: CDR1 MNHNS, CDR2 SASEGT. Here the CDR3 reads CASSELSGLDTQYF. Written as DNA, the CDR3 is TGTGCCAGCAGTGAATTGTCGGGACTGGATACGCAGTATTTT.

The CDR3 coding sequence is TGTGCCAGCAGCGTTGGTAGCGGCACCGGGGAGCTGTTTTTT. It encodes CASSVGSGTGELFF. V is TRBV9 and J is TRBJ2-2, with D tentatively TRBD2 (6 bases). Germline lookup yields CDR1 SGDLS and CDR2 YYNGEE. Deletions cut 2 bases from V and 4 bases from J, with 9 bases between. CDR3 length: 14 residues.

The chain uses TRBV7-8 and TRBJ2-7; 8 nucleotides line up with TRBD1. V was pared by 0 bases and J by 0 bases, with 1 base of the junction left unmatched. Germline CDR1 SGHVS, CDR2 FQNEAQ. The CDR3 sequence is 15 residues long. The CDR3 nucleotides read TGTGCCAGCAGCTTAGCGGACAGGGCCTCCTACGAGCAGTACTTC. It translates to CASSLADRASYEQYF.

V is TRBV7-3 and J is TRBJ2-1, with TRBD2 as a possible D gene (7 bases). Germline values: CDR1 SGHTA, CDR2 FQGTGA. The germline V and J ends were trimmed by 5 bases and 6 bases, with 17 bases remaining between them. This CDR3 is 15 amino acids long. The CDR3 DNA sequence: TGTGCCAGCAGCAAGGGAGGGGGGTCCGTCAATGAGCAGTTCTTC. It encodes CASSKGGGSVNEQFF.

V gene TRBV7-9 combines with J gene TRBJ2-7, with 7 bases identical to TRBD1. CDR1 is SEHNR, CDR2 FQNEAQ, per germline (reference sequence). The CDR3 totals 15 residues. V lost 1 base and J lost 0; bases outside the gene matches: 3. The CDR3 sequence is CASSLGGTASYEQYF. DNA of the CDR3: TGTGCCAGCAGCTTAGGTGGGACAGCCTCCTACGAGCAGTACTTC.

The rearrangement joins TRBV6-1 to TRBJ2-5; 9 positions match TRBD1. The CDR3 covers 15 residues. Germline CDR1 MNHNS, CDR2 SASEGT. V trimming: 6 bases; J trimming: 3 bases; junction bases outside the gene matches: 8. CDR3 region: CASSPTGQGKETQYF. The CDR3 DNA sequence: TGTGCCAGCAGCCCGACGGGACAGGGTAAAGAGACCCAGTACTTC.

This clone is a singleton in its sample. J is TRBJ1-1 and V is TRBV7-9, with D perhaps TRBD1 (5 bases). Trimming removed 2 bases from V and 1 base from J, with 8 bases in between. CDR1 and CDR2 from the germline V gene are SEHNR and FQNEAQ (reference sequence). CDR3 length: 14 residues. Written as DNA, the CDR3 is TGTGCCAGCAGCTTAACGGGGGAGAACACTGAAGCTTTCTTT. Translation gives CASSLTGENTEAFF.

The rearrangement links TRBV4-1 to TRBJ2-1, with TRBD2 matching 9 bases. CDR1 MGHRA and CDR2 YSYEKL come from the germline V gene. CDR3 length: 16 amino acids. V gave up 3 bases and J gave up 4 bases; unmatched junction bases: 7. CDR3 in amino acids: CASSHLTGLAYNEQFF. CDR3 DNA sequence: TGCGCCAGCAGCCATCTTACGGGACTAGCTTACAATGAGCAGTTCTTC.

The V and J genes are TRBV19 and TRBJ1-1; TRBD1 might be the D (6 bases). This CDR3 comprises 14 residues. V lost 10 bases to trimming and J lost 3 bases, with 18 bases between them. The germline V gene has CDR1 LNHDA and CDR2 SQIVND (reference sequence). CDR3 in DNA: TGTGCCACAAAAGGACAGTCGCTTCACACTGAAGCTTTCTTT. As protein: CATKGQSLHTEAFF.

The V and J genes are TRBV6-1 and TRBJ2-5; a weak D match, TRBD1 (6 bases). The germline V gene has CDR1 MNHNS and CDR2 SASEGT. V was trimmed by 0 bases and J by 6 bases, leaving 11 bases between them. CDR3 length: 14 amino acids. The CDR3 sequence: CASSEAARGQTQYF. DNA of the CDR3: TGTGCCAGCAGTGAAGCGGCCAGGGGCCAGACCCAGTACTTC.

V gene TRBV7-2 combines with J gene TRBJ2-1, with 9 bases matching TRBD2. Germline CDR1 and CDR2: SGHTA and FQGNSA. With 0 bases clipped from V and 2 bases from J, the junction kept 2 bases outside the gene matches. This CDR3 has 16 residues. The CDR3 reads CASSLAGLATYNEQFF. Here the CDR3 DNA reads TGTGCCAGCAGCTTAGCGGGACTAGCCACCTACAATGAGCAGTTCTTC.

The J gene is TRBJ2-2, the V gene TRBV19, with TRBD1 as a possible D gene (5 bases). Germline assignment: CDR1 LNHDA and CDR2 SQIVND (reference sequence). The CDR3 spans 15 residues. Trimming left V 5 bases short and J 0 bases short, with 10 bases between. The CDR3: CASSPDSPNTGELFF. The CDR3 nucleotides read TGTGCCAGTAGTCCTGACAGTCCGAACACCGGGGAGCTGTTTTTT.

This chain joins TRBV6-5 and TRBJ2-7; 8 bases fit TRBD1. With 4 bases clipped from V and 4 bases from J, the junction kept 6 bases outside the gene matches. The CDR3 runs to 14 residues. CDR1 and CDR2 from the germline V gene are MNHEY and SVGAGI. For the CDR3, the DNA is TGTGCCAGCAGTTTATACAGGGGGTTATACGAGCAGTACTTC. Encoded protein: CASSLYRGLYEQYF.

The chain employs TRBV5-1 and TRBJ2-1, with a tentative D call TRBD2 (5 bases). The CDR3 is 15 amino acids. V was cut by 0 bases and J by 4 bases, with 11 bases left in between. The germline gives CDR1 SGHRS, CDR2 YFSETQ. CDR3 amino acids: CASSLAGFRYNEQFF. The CDR3 nucleotides read TGCGCCAGCAGCTTGGCGGGGTTCCGATACAATGAGCAGTTCTTC.

This clone was detected a few times. This rearrangement joins TRBV19 to TRBJ2-2; D perhaps matches TRBD2 (5 bases). This CDR3 region has 17 residues. Trimming cost V 3 bases and J 2 bases, with 16 bases left between them. Germline values: CDR1 LNHDA, CDR2 SQIVND (reference sequence). The CDR3 region is CASSMIGIGVNTGELFF. In DNA form, the CDR3 reads TGTGCCAGTAGTATGATCGGGATCGGGGTAAACACCGGGGAGCTGTTTTTT.

The rearrangement joins TRBV2 to TRBJ2-6; 8 bases fit TRBD1. J gave up 0 bases and V 6 bases, and 7 bases lay outside the gene matches. Germline CDR1 reads SNHLY; CDR2 reads FYNNEI. This CDR3 comprises 17 residues. The CDR3 here is CASRDRVSSSGANVLTF. For the CDR3, the DNA is TGTGCCAGCAGGGACAGGGTTTCGAGCTCTGGGGCCAACGTCCTGACTTTC.

This chain connects TRBV12-5 to TRBJ2-1; 8 bases are shared with TRBD2. Looked up from germline, CDR1 is LGHNT and CDR2 is FRNRAP. The CDR3 is 15 residues long. J gave up 0 bases and V 7 bases, and 5 bases lay outside the gene matches. CDR3 amino acids: CASVPAGASYNEQFF. The DNA of the CDR3 is TGTGCTAGTGTACCAGCGGGAGCCTCCTACAATGAGCAGTTCTTC.

The chain carries TRBV19 and TRBJ2-1, with a possible D match to TRBD1 (6 bases). CDR3 length equals 14 residues. V was clipped by 6 bases and J by 6 bases, with 15 bases between them. Germline V gene lookup returns CDR1 LNHDA and CDR2 SQIVND (reference sequence). The CDR3 nucleotides are TGTGCCAGTAGGGACCAGGGGTCCCTCAATGAGCAGTTCTTC. This sequence encodes CASRDQGSLNEQFF.

This rearrangement joins TRBV18 to TRBJ2-3, with D possibly TRBD2 on 5 matching bases. V lost 2 bases, J lost 1 base, and 13 bases lay in between. Germline CDR1 and CDR2: KGHSH and LQKENI. The CDR3 sequence is 16 residues long. In DNA, the CDR3 is TGTGCCAGCTCACCAATTGGGAGTACAGGCACAGATACGCAGTATTTT. Protein: CASSPIGSTGTDTQYF.

The rearrangement links TRBV7-9 to TRBJ2-2; TRBD2 matches 11 bases. J lost 0 bases, V lost 5 bases, and 5 bases had no gene match. Germline loops: CDR1 SEHNR, CDR2 FQNEAQ (reference sequence). CDR3 length: 17 amino acids. CDR3 nucleotide sequence: TGTGCCAGCAGCCCCAGACTAGCGGGATCGAACACCGGGGAGCTGTTTTTT. As protein: CASSPRLAGSNTGELFF.

The chain carries TRBV28 and TRBJ2-1, with 8 bases fitting TRBD2. This CDR3 has 14 residues. V was pared by 5 bases and J by 6 bases, with 6 bases of the junction left unmatched. Looked up from germline, CDR1 is MDHEN and CDR2 is SYDVKM. The chain's CDR3 is CASSVTGLGNEQFF. Written as DNA, the CDR3 is TGTGCCAGCAGTGTTACGGGACTAGGCAATGAGCAGTTCTTC. Full variable domain (remainder filled in from reference TRBV28 and TRBJ2-1): DVKVTQSSRYLVKRTGEKVFLECVQDMDHENMFWYRQDPGLGLRLIYFSYDVKMKEKGDIPEGYSVSREKKERFSLILESASTNQTSMYLCASSVTGLGNEQFFGPGTRLTVL.

This clone was found once. V gene TRBV6-5 combines with J gene TRBJ2-7; 7 nucleotides line up with TRBD1. Germline CDR1 MNHEY, CDR2 SVGAGI. This CDR3 spans 15 amino acids. The V gene end was trimmed by 6 bases and the J gene end by 4 bases; junction bases not matched to a gene: 12. The chain's CDR3 is CASRSTGSRAYEQYF. CDR3 coding DNA: TGTGCCAGCAGGTCGACAGGGTCGAGAGCGTACGAGCAGTACTTC.

The V gene is TRBV18, the J gene TRBJ2-3; D remains unclear. Germline CDR1 KGHSH, CDR2 LQKENI. Deletions cut 0 bases from V and 6 bases from J, with 7 bases between. The CDR3 extends over 13 amino acids. The CDR3: CASSPPSLDTQYF. Here the CDR3 DNA reads TGTGCCAGCTCACCACCGAGTCTGGATACGCAGTATTTT.

V gene TRBV2 combines with J gene TRBJ1-1, with a tentative D call TRBD1 (6 bases). This CDR3 region has 13 residues. Germline V gives CDR1 SNHLY, CDR2 FYNNEI. Trimming cost V 8 bases and J 4 bases, with 14 bases left between them. CDR3 in DNA: TGTGCCAGCGGCCGACAGGAGCGCACTGAAGCTTTCTTT. Amino acid sequence: CASGRQERTEAFF. The variable domain in full, with the rest retrieved from reference TRBV2 and TRBJ1-1, is EPEVTQTPSHQVTQMGQEVILRCVPISNHLYFYWYRQILGQKVEFLVSFYNNEISEKSEIFDDQFSVERPDGSNFTLKIRSTKLEDSAMYFCASGRQERTEAFFGQGTRLTVV.

This clone turned up a few times. The V call is TRBV2, the J call TRBJ2-2, with D tentatively TRBD2 (5 bases). The V end was cut by 3 bases, the J end by 4 bases, with 12 bases between. The CDR3 is 15 amino acids. The germline V gene encodes CDR1 SNHLY and CDR2 FYNNEI. Here the CDR3 reads CASSEQVATTGELFF. The CDR3, as DNA: TGTGCCAGCAGTGAGCAGGTAGCGACCACCGGGGAGCTGTTTTTT. The whole variable domain, filled in from reference TRBV2 and TRBJ2-2, reads EPEVTQTPSHQVTQMGQEVILRCVPISNHLYFYWYRQILGQKVEFLVSFYNNEISEKSEIFDDQFSVERPDGSNFTLKIRSTKLEDSAMYFCASSEQVATTGELFFGEGSRLTVL.

Worth noting for this clone: The germline gene is not matched at one end of the junction; a read error may be the cause. The chain couples TRBV7-9 to TRBJ1-1; no definite D call. This CDR3 contains 13 residues. CDR1 is SEHNR, CDR2 FQNEAQ, per germline (reference sequence). The CDR3 spells CSSSLASVTEAFF. The DNA of the CDR3 is TGTTCCAGCAGCTTAGCGTCGGTAACTGAAGCTTTCTTT.

The chain links TRBV7-9 to TRBJ1-1; D is unclear. V lost 1 base and J 4 bases, leaving 10 bases between the germline ends. The length of the CDR3 is 14 residues. Germline lookup yields CDR1 SEHNR and CDR2 FQNEAQ (reference sequence). CDR3: CASSLEVGGTEAFF. CDR3 nucleotide sequence: TGTGCCAGCAGCTTAGAGGTCGGCGGCACTGAAGCTTTCTTT.

V usage is TRBV18 and J usage is TRBJ2-1; no definite D call. The CDR3 has 15 amino acids. V lost 3 bases and J lost 5, with 14 bases in between. The germline gives CDR1 KGHSH, CDR2 LQKENI. The CDR3 region has the DNA TGTGCCAGCTCACCGCTAGAGACCCTAAACAATGAGCAGTTCTTC. This translates into CASSPLETLNNEQFF.

The rearrangement joins TRBV10-3 to TRBJ2-7, with TRBD2 matching over 12 bases. Unmatched junction bases numbered 5, after V lost 10 bases and J lost 7 bases. CDR3 length equals 12 residues. CDR1 and CDR2 from the germline V gene are ENHRY and SYGVKD. CDR3 sequence (DNA): TGTGCCACTAGCGGGAGGGCCGATGAGCAGTACTTC. It is translated as CATSGRADEQYF.